This is a list of T cell receptor beta chains from one sample in a study of identical twins. TCRdb itself ran the 5' RACE reads through MiXCR, one entry per CDR3 protein. The sample carries 520,000 or so distinct CDR3 sequences, less than 25% recorded once. The same data also contributed to another study, on T cells expressing NK-cell markers.

Sequencing was done on a sample of CD4+ T cells sorted from blood. These receptors came from a woman aged 18-29 years in good health. Both conserved end residues are part of each CDR3. The D gene is left open where the match is weak. Expanded clones get a size class; other rows say once, few or many, or leave the size out.

D gene,V gene,J gene,clone size,CDR3 DNA,CDR3 protein
.,TRBV12-3/TRBV12-4,TRBJ2-1,.,TGTGCCAGCAGTCAGACAGCATTCTACAATGAGCAGTTCTTC,CASSQTAFYNEQFF
.,TRBV10-3,TRBJ1-1,few,TGTGCCATCAGGCGCCTAGTGCTGGGAGGGGAGGCTTTCTTT,CAIRRLVLGGEAFF
TRBD1,TRBV9,TRBJ2-5,few,TGTGCCAGCAGCGTAAGGGGACAGGGCCTCCAAGAGACCCAGTACTTC,CASSVRGQGLQETQYF
.,TRBV9,TRBJ1-5,.,TGTGCCAGCAGCGTAGGGACATCTCTGAATCAGCCCCAGCATTTT,CASSVGTSLNQPQHF
TRBD2,TRBV20-1,TRBJ2-1,few,TGCAGTGCTCCGACTAGCTACTCCTACAATGAGCAGTTCTTC,CSAPTSYSYNEQFF
.,TRBV20-1,TRBJ2-5,.,TGCAGTGCTAGCACCGGCTCTGTAGGGGAGACCCAGTACTTC,CSASTGSVGETQYF
.,TRBV5-1,TRBJ2-4,few,TGCGCCAGCAGCTTGGTCGCTAGCACTGAAAACATTCAGTACTTC,CASSLVASTENIQYF
.,TRBV6-1,TRBJ1-6,few,TGTGCCAGCAGTGAGATTGCTAATTCACCCCTCCACTTT,CASSEIANSPLHF
.,TRBV9,TRBJ2-5,few,TGTGCCAGCAGCGCCGGTCTGTTAGGGGGGGCCACGGAGACCCAGTACTTC,CASSAGLLGGATETQYF
TRBD1,TRBV6-2/TRBV6-3,TRBJ1-2,.,TGTGCCAGCAGTTACGACAGGGACTATGGCTACACCTTC,CASSYDRDYGYTF
TRBD2,TRBV6-5,TRBJ2-7,.,TGTGCCAGCAGTTCTACGGGACTATCCTACGAGCAGTACTTC,CASSSTGLSYEQYF
.,TRBV3-1,TRBJ2-7,few,TGTGCCAGCAGCCAACAAACAGGGATCCCCTACGAGCAGTACTTC,CASSQQTGIPYEQYF